These 27 T cell receptor beta chains were all obtained from the same sample, sequenced in a study of vaccination effects on CD4 cells after COVID-19. Produced via immunoSEQ multiplex PCR; TCRdb's table is partial and in-frame only. The sample contains roughly 30,000 clones, about 71% of which appear only once. Following culture for around 10 days, CD4+ T cells were isolated. Their cognate antigens are unknown. The sample here was CD4+ T cells from PBMCs cultured without peptide, taken before COVID-19 vaccination. Every receptor here comes from a human donor who received a COVID-19 vaccine.

The genes are TRBV5-1 and TRBJ1-6, with D possibly being TRBD1 (5 bases). Trimming took off 0 bases at V and 7 bases at J, with 20 bases between the two ends. Per germline, CDR1 SGHRS and CDR2 YFSETQ. The CDR3 runs to 18 residues. CDR3 sequence reads: CASSLGLRDETGNSPLHF. CDR3 nucleotides: TGCGCCAGCAGCTTGGGCCTCCGGGACGAAACGGGGAATTCACCCCTCCACTTT.

The CDR3 loop reads CASSLSWGRVNEQYF. The CDR3 bases are TGCGCCAGCAGCTTGTCATGGGGGCGCGTCAACGAGCAGTACTTC. V is TRBV5-1 and J is TRBJ2-7; D possibly corresponds to TRBD1 (6 bases). Deletions cut 1 base from V and 5 bases from J, with 16 bases between. The CDR3 is made up of 15 amino acids. The germline V gene encodes CDR1 SGHRS and CDR2 YFSETQ.

This sequence joins TRBV6-5 and TRBJ2-7, with D perhaps matching TRBD2 (5 bases). Germline CDR1 is MNHEY and CDR2 is SVGAGI. V was trimmed by 6 bases and J by 0 bases, leaving 15 bases between them. The CDR3 extends over 15 amino acids. CDR3: CASSPAGITSYEQYF. The CDR3 DNA reads TGTGCCAGCAGCCCGGCGGGCATCACCTCCTACGAGCAGTACTTC.

The rearrangement joins TRBV29-1 to TRBJ2-7; TRBD2 matches 13 bases. The germline CDR1 and CDR2 sequences are SQVTM and ANQGSEA. Trimming at V came to 2 bases and at J to 5 bases, leaving 6 bases not matched to a gene. CDR3 length equals 15 residues. CDR3 amino acids: CSVEPTSGRGDEQYF. DNA of the CDR3: TGCAGCGTTGAACCCACTAGCGGGAGGGGGGACGAGCAGTACTTC.

The genes are TRBV6-2 or TRBV6-3 and TRBJ1-1; D call uncertain. Germline lookup yields CDR1 MNHEY and CDR2 SVGEGT. This CDR3 has 14 amino acids. V was cut by 4 bases and J by 4 bases, with 13 bases left in between. CDR3: CASSSGTLGTEAFF. CDR3 bases: TGTGCCAGCAGTTCGGGAACCTTAGGCACTGAAGCTTTCTTT.

The rearrangement links TRBV6-5 to TRBJ2-3, with D unresolved. Germline CDR1 MNHEY, CDR2 SVGAGI. Trimming cost V 6 bases and J 4 bases, with 8 bases left between them. This CDR3 has 12 amino acids. CDR3 sequence reads: CASSRVPDTQYF. The CDR3 bases are TGTGCCAGCAGCCGGGTCCCAGATACGCAGTATTTT.

The chain links TRBV12-3 or TRBV12-4 to TRBJ1-3; unclear D gene. The CDR3 has 10 amino acids. V was shortened by 8 bases and J by 7 bases, with 6 bases between the two germline ends. The CDR3 is CASGRNTIYF. The CDR3 bases are TGTGCCAGCGGTCGGAACACCATATATTTT.

This rearrangement joins TRBV19 to TRBJ1-6; tentatively, D is TRBD1 (5 bases). Per germline, CDR1 LNHDA and CDR2 SQIVND (reference sequence). V gave up 7 bases and J gave up 0 bases, with 16 bases separating them. The CDR3 extends over 17 amino acids. CDR3 region: CASTTSGVSSYNSPLHF. The CDR3 DNA is TGTGCCAGTACCACGTCGGGGGTGAGCTCCTATAATTCACCCCTCCACTTT.

The V and J genes are TRBV6-6 and TRBJ2-5, with D possibly matching TRBD1 (6 bases). V lost 6 bases to trimming and J lost 3 bases, with 20 bases between them. CDR1 MNHNY and CDR2 SVGAGI come from the germline V gene (reference sequence). This CDR3 comprises 16 residues. This chain's CDR3 is CASRLDLTGLKETQYF. The DNA for the CDR3 is TGTGCCAGCAGACTAGATTTAACAGGGCTAAAAGAGACCCAGTACTTC.

This sequence joins TRBV9 and TRBJ2-2, with 12 bases aligning to TRBD1. CDR1 is SGDLS and CDR2 is YYNGEE in the germline V gene. Trimming took 4 bases from V and 5 from J; bases not matched to a gene: 6. This CDR3 spans 16 amino acids. The CDR3 DNA is TGTGCCAGCAGCTTCCGGGACAGGGGGCGAACCGGGGAGCTGTTTTTT. It specifies CASSFRDRGRTGELFF.

Concerning this clone itself: The junction departs from the called germline gene at one end, perhaps through a read error. This chain connects TRBV19 to TRBJ2-3; TRBD2 matches at 13 bases. This CDR3 is built from 11 residues. Germline CDR1 and CDR2: LNHDA and SQIVND (reference sequence). The CDR3 loop is CASTGTSGEKF. Written as DNA, the CDR3 is TGTGCCAGTACAGGGACTAGCGGGGAGAAGTTT.

The chain combines TRBV14 with TRBJ2-7, with D possibly called TRBD1 or TRBD2 (5 bases each). Deletions cut 1 base from V and 3 bases from J, with 13 bases between. This CDR3 has 15 residues. Germline V gene lookup returns CDR1 SGHDN and CDR2 FVKESK. The CDR3 loop reads CASSQVWGRHYEQYF. The CDR3 DNA follows: TGTGCCAGCAGCCAAGTCTGGGGGAGACACTACGAGCAGTACTTC.

This clone occurred once. This sequence joins TRBV20-1 and TRBJ2-3; no clear D gene. Looked up from germline, CDR1 is DFQATT and CDR2 is SNEGSKA (reference sequence). V dropped 3 bases and J dropped 2 bases, with 15 bases sitting between them. This CDR3 contains 15 residues. The CDR3 is CSASLPGANTDTQYF. The DNA of the CDR3 is TGCAGTGCTAGTCTCCCGGGCGCTAACACAGATACGCAGTATTTT.

The V call is TRBV6-6, the J call TRBJ2-7; D is uncertain. The V gene lost 5 bases and the J gene lost 6 bases, with 8 bases spanning the gap. The CDR3 totals 11 residues. Germline V gene sequence: CDR1 MNHNY, CDR2 SVGAGI (reference sequence). CDR3 loop: CASSPRTEQYF. The CDR3 DNA is TGTGCCAGCAGTCCGCGAACCGAGCAGTACTTC.

The V call is TRBV5-1, the J call TRBJ2-3; D possibly corresponds to TRBD2 (6 bases). CDR3 size: 14 residues. Germline loops: CDR1 SGHRS, CDR2 YFSETQ. With 2 bases removed from V and 3 bases from J, the gap between germline ends came to 10 bases. The CDR3 here is CASSFGSMTDTQYF. The CDR3 bases are TGCGCCAGCAGCTTCGGGAGTATGACAGATACGCAGTATTTT.

In this sample, this clone turned up once. The chain is built from TRBV7-2 and TRBJ2-4, with 9 bases matching TRBD1. The CDR3 runs to 15 residues. CDR1 and CDR2 from the germline V gene are SGHTA and FQGNSA. The J segment lost 7 bases and the V segment lost 4 bases, leaving 8 bases of the junction unmatched. This CDR3 reads CASSSTGTGRNIQYF. In nucleotides, the CDR3 is TGTGCCAGCAGCTCAACCGGGACAGGGAGGAACATTCAGTACTTC.

This clone is classed as large. The J gene is TRBJ1-3, the V gene TRBV7-9; no clear D. Trimming pared 5 bases from V and 2 bases from J, leaving 4 bases between. CDR1 and CDR2 from the germline V gene are SEHNR and FQNEAQ (reference sequence). The CDR3 sequence is 12 residues long. The CDR3 DNA reads as TGTGCCAGCAGCCCGACTGGAAACACCATATATTTT. This translates into CASSPTGNTIYF.

This clone was detected only a few times. The chain links TRBV10-1 to TRBJ1-1, with D perhaps TRBD1 (6 bases). This CDR3 comprises 14 residues. V lost 4 bases and J 2 bases, leaving 11 bases between the germline ends. Germline V gives CDR1 WNHNN, CDR2 SYGVQD (reference sequence). The CDR3 sequence is CASSGAGENTEAFF. The CDR3 DNA is TGCGCCAGCAGTGGCGCAGGGGAAAACACTGAAGCTTTCTTT.

This clone has a handful of counts. J is TRBJ2-2 and V is TRBV7-9, with 7 bases that match TRBD1. J gave up 4 bases and V 0 bases, and 2 bases lay outside the gene matches. The CDR3 totals 15 residues. Germline lookup yields CDR1 SEHNR and CDR2 FQNEAQ (reference sequence). In nucleotides, the CDR3 is TGTGCCAGCAGCTTAGCGTCAGGGGGCACCGGGGAGCTGTTTTTT. Amino acid sequence: CASSLASGGTGELFF.

This clone was seen a few times. The chain recombines TRBV2 with TRBJ2-7; no definite D call. The CDR3 covers 15 residues. The germline V gene has CDR1 SNHLY and CDR2 FYNNEI. V was pared by 2 bases and J by 3 bases, with 14 bases between. CDR3 nucleotides: TGTGCCAGCAGTGAAAAGGTCCTGGTTCGCTACGAGCAGTACTTC. Protein product: CASSEKVLVRYEQYF.

The chain joins TRBV24-1 to TRBJ2-1, with a possible D match to TRBD2 (6 bases). Trimming removed 3 bases at V and 0 bases at J, with 35 bases between. The CDR3 has 24 residues. Germline CDR1 reads KGHDR; CDR2 reads SFDVKD. The CDR3 nucleotides read TGTGCCACCAGTGATCTAACCGGGACCGGGCTCCGTCCCAGCGGGTGGAGCTCCTACAATGAGCAGTTCTTC. Amino acid sequence: CATSDLTGTGLRPSGWSSYNEQFF.

This rearrangement joins TRBV6-5 to TRBJ1-4; no clear D. CDR3 length equals 13 residues. V was clipped by 8 bases and J by 7 bases, with 14 bases between them. Germline assignment: CDR1 MNHEY and CDR2 SVGAGI. CDR3 DNA: TGTGCCAGCTGTCGTAAGGAGGGTGAAAAACTGTTTTTT. Translated, it gives CASCRKEGEKLFF.

The count of this clone is one. The chain joins TRBV7-8 to TRBJ2-1; D not certain. Trimming removed 5 bases from V and 0 bases from J, with 17 bases in between. Looked up from germline, CDR1 is SGHVS and CDR2 is FQNEAQ. This CDR3 is 17 amino acids long. In DNA form, the CDR3 reads TGTGCCAGCAGCCCTAGTTGGCGGCCAAGCTCCTACAATGAGCAGTTCTTC. Encoded protein: CASSPSWRPSSYNEQFF.

This clone has just one count. This rearrangement joins TRBV5-1 to TRBJ1-1; D perhaps matches TRBD1 (5 bases). The CDR3 is 15 amino acids. V lost 4 bases and J 5 bases, leaving 18 bases between the germline ends. Germline lookup yields CDR1 SGHRS and CDR2 YFSETQ. The CDR3 region is CASSPTIGWGTEAFF. DNA of the CDR3: TGCGCCAGCAGCCCTACGATAGGTTGGGGGACTGAAGCTTTCTTT.

The rearrangement uses TRBV5-6 and TRBJ2-1; the match to TRBD2 covers 12 bases. CDR1 and CDR2 (germline): SGHDT, YYEEEE. This CDR3 is built from 15 residues. V shed 4 bases and J 6 bases; nucleotides not matched to a gene: 5. CDR3: CASSPGLAGTNEQFF. CDR3 nucleotides: TGTGCCAGCAGCCCGGGACTAGCGGGCACCAATGAGCAGTTCTTC.

The V gene is TRBV7-2, the J gene TRBJ2-7; D possibly corresponds to TRBD2 (5 bases). The germline gives CDR1 SGHTA, CDR2 FQGNSA. V was pared by 2 bases and J by 3 bases, with 17 bases between. This CDR3 region has 16 residues. CDR3 protein: CASSLIGREQDYEQYF. The CDR3 nucleotides read TGTGCCAGCAGCTTAATTGGACGGGAACAAGACTACGAGCAGTACTTC.

This clone was seen a single time. CDR3 amino acids: CAWSPGGTGLVTDTQYF. CDR3 sequence (DNA): TGTGCCTGGAGTCCCGGGGGGACAGGGTTAGTGACAGATACGCAGTATTTT. This chain links TRBV30 with TRBJ2-3; TRBD1 agrees at 9 bases. V shed 2 bases and J 3 bases; nucleotides not matched to a gene: 12. The CDR3 extends over 17 amino acids. Germline CDR1 is GTSNPN and CDR2 is SVGIG (reference sequence).